The rows below give T cell receptor beta chains drawn from one sample of a study of blood T cell repertoires in COVID-19. The repertoire was sequenced with immunoSEQ multiplex PCR; TCRdb's copy has only in-frame clones and lacks some. The table has about 210,000 clones, 65% to 85% seen once. Specimen: peripheral blood. Every receptor here comes from a woman between 50 and 59 years old with acute or convalescent COVID-19. Both conserved end residues are part of each CDR3. A D gene is named only where the DNA matches it firmly. A row's size may be missing; if present it is once, few, many or a size class.

len,j_gene,abundance,d_gene,v_gene,CDR3aa,CDR3nt
15,TRBJ1-1,once,-,TRBV28,CASSYRITGNTEAFF,TGTGCCAGCAGTTACCGAATCACAGGGAACACTGAAGCTTTCTTT
15,TRBJ1-4,-,-,TRBV2,CASRLQGSQGEKLFF,TGTGCCAGCAGGCTCCAGGGCTCTCAAGGGGAAAAACTGTTTTTT
15,TRBJ2-3,-,TRBD2,TRBV19,CASSLLAGGTDTQYF,TGTGCCAGTAGTCTCCTAGCGGGGGGCACAGATACGCAGTATTTT
15,TRBJ1-4,-,-,TRBV7-9,CASSPPGEANEKLFF,TGTGCCAGCAGCCCACCGGGGGAAGCTAATGAAAAACTGTTTTTT
15,TRBJ1-4,few,TRBD1,TRBV28,CASMDRGEISEKLFF,TGTGCCAGCATGGACAGGGGGGAAATAAGCGAAAAACTGTTTTTT
13,TRBJ1-1,-,-,TRBV6-5,CASARVESTEAFF,TGTGCCAGCGCCAGGGTTGAAAGTACAGAAGCTTTCTTT
18,TRBJ2-5,-,TRBD1,TRBV7-8,CASAEDGQVLPYQETQYF,TGTGCCAGCGCAGAGGACGGACAGGTTCTCCCATACCAAGAGACCCAGTACTTC
15,TRBJ2-1,-,TRBD1,TRBV28,CASGRDRVGSDEQFF,TGTGCCAGCGGACGTGACAGGGTCGGTAGCGATGAGCAGTTCTTC
16,TRBJ2-2,-,-,TRBV19,CASFPDGEPNTGELFF,TGTGCCAGTTTCCCAGACGGGGAGCCGAACACCGGGGAGCTGTTTTTT
18,TRBJ2-7,-,TRBD2,TRBV4-1,CASSQDPPGLAGANEQYF,TGCGCCAGCAGCCAAGACCCGCCGGGACTAGCGGGAGCCAACGAGCAGTACTTC
15,TRBJ2-7,-,TRBD1,TRBV5-5,CASSSDRGESGEQYF,TGTGCCAGCAGCTCAGACAGGGGCGAATCTGGCGAGCAGTACTTC
14,TRBJ2-7,-,TRBD1,TRBV6-5,CASSDTGTAYEQYF,TGTGCCAGCAGCGACACCGGGACAGCATACGAGCAGTACTTC
14,TRBJ2-7,-,TRBD2,TRBV27,CASSSSGKNYEQYF,TGTGCCAGCAGTTCAAGCGGGAAGAACTACGAGCAGTACTTC
14,TRBJ2-3,-,TRBD2,TRBV27,CASRTSGRTDTQYF,TGTGCCAGCCGGACTAGCGGGCGCACAGATACGCAGTATTTT
13,TRBJ2-7,-,TRBD1,TRBV19,CASSGTGFNEQYF,TGTGCCAGTAGTGGGACAGGGTTCAACGAGCAGTACTTC
17,TRBJ2-2,-,-,TRBV7-6,CASSLGVAESNTGELFF,TGTGCCAGCAGCTTAGGAGTTGCGGAGTCGAACACCGGGGAGCTGTTTTTT
14,TRBJ1-5,-,TRBD1,TRBV6-5,CASGEGGWNQPQHF,TGTGCCAGTGGGGAAGGGGGCTGGAATCAGCCCCAGCATTTT
15,TRBJ2-3,-,TRBD1,TRBV27,CASSSRTGGRDTQYF,TGTGCCAGCAGTTCCCGGACAGGGGGCAGAGATACGCAGTATTTT
13,TRBJ2-5,-,TRBD1,TRBV24-1,CATKQGAVGTQYF,TGTGCCACCAAACAGGGGGCAGTCGGGACCCAGTACTTC
14,TRBJ2-1,-,TRBD2,TRBV7-9,CASSQGLAVNEQFF,TGTGCCAGCAGCCAAGGACTAGCGGTCAATGAGCAGTTCTTC
14,TRBJ2-2,-,TRBD1,TRBV19,CASTRDRGSGELFF,TGTGCCAGTACCCGGGACAGGGGTTCCGGGGAGCTGTTTTTT
15,TRBJ2-1,-,TRBD2,TRBV29-1,CSVDQAGGVYNEQFF,TGCAGCGTCGACCAAGCGGGAGGGGTTTACAATGAGCAGTTCTTC
13,TRBJ2-6,-,-,TRBV5-5,CASSRSGANVLTF,TGTGCCAGCAGCCGCTCTGGGGCCAACGTCCTGACTTTC
15,TRBJ1-1,many,TRBD1,TRBV2,CASSPDRGGGTEAFF,TGTGCCAGCAGTCCGGACAGGGGGGGTGGTACTGAAGCTTTCTTT
15,TRBJ2-5,-,TRBD2,TRBV7-7,CASSRAGGSQETQYF,TGTGCCAGCAGCCGAGCGGGAGGGAGCCAAGAGACCCAGTACTTC
15,TRBJ2-1,-,TRBD2,TRBV18,CASSPGTSVINEQFF,TGTGCCAGCTCACCCGGGACTAGCGTCATCAATGAGCAGTTCTTC
16,TRBJ1-1,-,-,TRBV19,CASSMAGGGWSPEAFF,TGTGCCAGTAGTATGGCGGGGGGAGGCTGGTCCCCTGAAGCTTTCTTT
17,TRBJ2-6,once,TRBD1,TRBV19,CASSWTGGPSGANVLTF,TGTGCCAGTAGCTGGACAGGGGGTCCCTCTGGGGCCAACGTCCTGACTTTC
16,TRBJ2-4,once,-,TRBV4-1,CASSQEQGYLKNIQYF,TGCGCCAGCAGCCAAGAACAGGGCTACCTAAAAAACATTCAGTACTTC
17,TRBJ2-6,-,-,TRBV3-1/TRBV3-2,CASSLYTVGGGANVLTF,TGTGCCAGCAGCCTATACACCGTAGGAGGAGGGGCCAACGTCCTGACTTTC
15,TRBJ1-2,-,-,TRBV3-1/TRBV3-2,CASSQATGINYGYTF,TGTGCCAGCAGCCAAGCGACAGGAATTAACTATGGCTACACCTTC
15,TRBJ1-5,-,TRBD1,TRBV18,CASSTGGRSNQPQHF,TGTGCCAGCTCCACAGGGGGTAGGAGCAATCAGCCCCAGCATTTT
12,TRBJ1-1,-,-,TRBV30,CAWSESTGWAFF,TGTGCCTGGAGTGAAAGTACGGGGTGGGCTTTCTTT
13,TRBJ1-4,-,TRBD1,TRBV5-4,CASSTRQGEKLFF,TGTGCCAGCAGCACCCGACAGGGCGAAAAACTGTTTTTT
12,TRBJ1-1,-,TRBD1,TRBV30,CASWTGNTEAFF,TGTGCCTCTTGGACAGGGAACACTGAAGCTTTCTTT
15,TRBJ2-5,-,-,TRBV6-5,CASSLEATYQETQYF,TGTGCCAGCAGTTTGGAGGCTACTTACCAAGAGACCCAGTACTTC
16,TRBJ2-5,-,TRBD1,TRBV5-5,CASSFRDRGIQETQYF,TGTGCCAGCAGCTTCCGGGACAGGGGGATCCAAGAGACCCAGTACTTC
14,TRBJ2-7,-,-,TRBV18,CASSPPGRPYEQYF,TGTGCCAGCTCACCACCGGGCAGACCCTACGAGCAGTACTTC
18,TRBJ1-6,-,-,TRBV28,CASSPQGNLGYNNSPLHF,TGTGCCAGCAGTCCACAGGGCAACCTGGGATATAATAATTCACCCCTCCACTTT
16,TRBJ2-6,-,-,TRBV5-1,CASSLGGGAGANVLTF,TGCGCCAGCAGCTTGGGTGGGGGCGCTGGGGCCAACGTCCTGACTTTC
15,TRBJ2-7,-,-,TRBV5-5,CASSLLGTPRYEQYF,TGTGCCAGCAGCTTGTTGGGGACTCCCCGTTACGAGCAGTACTTC